These 30 T cell receptor beta chains came from one sample sequenced in a study of cytomegalovirus exposure and HLA in healthy donors. The PCR employed 60 Vbeta primers together with 13 Jbeta primers. Some clones are missing from TCRdb's copy, which holds only in-frame ones; the method was immunoSEQ multiplex PCR. In total, the table holds over 200,000 clones. The source material was PBMCs. The receptors derive from a woman in her twenties or thirties in good health and CMV-seropositive.

The V call is TRBV10-3, the J call TRBJ2-2; the match to TRBD2 covers 8 bases. CDR3 length: 16 residues. The junction had 11 bases not matched to a gene; V was cut back by 4 bases and J by 7 bases. Germline loops: CDR1 ENHRY, CDR2 SYGVKD. The CDR3 is CAISASGREGIGELFF. CDR3 coding DNA: TGTGCCATCAGTGCCAGCGGGAGAGAGGGGATCGGGGAGCTGTTTTTT.

V gene TRBV10-3 combines with J gene TRBJ1-4; D perhaps matches TRBD1 (5 bases). CDR1 ENHRY and CDR2 SYGVKD come from the germline V gene. The CDR3 loop spans 14 amino acids. V shed 6 bases and J shed 5 bases, with 13 bases lying between them. The DNA of the CDR3 is TGTGCCATCAGCCCCGGGGGGGTGAATGAAAAACTGTTTTTT. Translation gives CAISPGGVNEKLFF.

The CDR3: CAIREGLDTQYF. CDR3 coding DNA: TGTGCCATAAGGGAGGGTTTGGATACGCAGTATTTT. The J gene is TRBJ2-3, the V gene TRBV6-1, with TRBD2 identical over 7 bases. The CDR3 totals 12 residues. J lost 6 bases, V lost 10 bases, and 7 bases had no gene match. Germline assignment: CDR1 MNHNS and CDR2 SASEGT.

The chain carries TRBV7-9 and TRBJ2-1, with TRBD1 matching over 7 bases. Trimming removed 3 bases from V and 5 bases from J; junction bases left unmatched: 4. Germline lookup yields CDR1 SEHNR and CDR2 FQNEAQ (reference sequence). The CDR3 loop spans 14 amino acids. Written as DNA, the CDR3 is TGTGCCAGCAGCTTCCACGGGACAGACAATGAGCAGTTCTTC. Protein: CASSFHGTDNEQFF.

V and J are TRBV28 and TRBJ2-1, with D perhaps TRBD2 (5 bases). Per germline, CDR1 MDHEN and CDR2 SYDVKM. V was clipped by 2 bases and J by 4 bases, with 18 bases between them. The CDR3 extends over 17 amino acids. The CDR3 sequence is CASSLKEVVVTYNEQFF. CDR3 sequence (DNA): TGTGCCAGCAGTTTAAAGGAGGTCGTGGTGACATACAATGAGCAGTTCTTC.

Points on this clone: Germline is not matched at one junction end, which may reflect a read error. J is TRBJ1-4 and V is TRBV5-1, with 9 nucleotides matching TRBD1. The germline V gene encodes CDR1 SGHRS and CDR2 YFSETQ. This CDR3 spans 16 amino acids. The CDR3 nucleotides read TGCGCCAGCAGTTTGGATACCTACAGGGGGCGGGAAAAACTGTTTTTT. Translated: CASSLDTYRGREKLFF.

This chain links TRBV27 with TRBJ1-5, with 9 bases aligning to TRBD1. Germline values: CDR1 MNHEY, CDR2 SMNVEV (reference sequence). This CDR3 has 16 residues. J lost 5 bases, V lost 6 bases, and 11 bases had no gene match. CDR3 amino acids: CASSNLTGGLDQPQHF. In nucleotides, the CDR3 is TGTGCCAGCAGCAATCTGACAGGGGGGCTAGATCAGCCCCAGCATTTT.

J is TRBJ2-3 and V is TRBV4-2, with 7 bases that match TRBD2. This CDR3 region has 15 residues. The V gene's germline CDR1 is LGHNA and CDR2 YNFKEQ. V was clipped by 5 bases and J by 0 bases; unmatched bases: 5. The DNA for the CDR3 is TGTGCCAGCAGCGCCGGGGGGTTGAGCACAGATACGCAGTATTTT. Its protein product is CASSAGGLSTDTQYF.

This chain links TRBV19 with TRBJ1-2; possibly TRBD1 for D (6 bases). This CDR3 contains 15 residues. Germline CDR1 LNHDA, CDR2 SQIVND (reference sequence). V shed 1 base and J shed 6 bases, with 15 bases lying between them. The CDR3 spells CASSIGSRGVHGYTF. In nucleotides, the CDR3 is TGTGCCAGTAGTATAGGATCCAGGGGAGTCCATGGCTACACCTTC. The variable domain in full, with the rest retrieved from reference TRBV19 and TRBJ1-2, is DGGITQSPKYLFRKEGQNVTLSCEQNLNHDAMYWYRQDPGQGLRLIYYSQIVNDFQKGDIAEGYSVSREKKESFPLTVTSAQKNPTAFYLCASSIGSRGVHGYTFGSGTRLTVV.

The rearrangement uses TRBV6-1 and TRBJ1-6; the D gene is possibly TRBD1 (5 bases). The germline CDR1 and CDR2 sequences are MNHNS and SASEGT. CDR3 length equals 14 residues. The V end was cut by 2 bases, the J end by 10 bases, with 12 bases between. The CDR3 region is CASSEYGGDSPLHF. The CDR3 DNA follows: TGTGCCAGCAGTGAATACGGGGGGGACTCACCCCTCCACTTT.

The V and J genes are TRBV6-5 and TRBJ2-4; D gene uncertain. Trimming removed 5 bases from V and 5 bases from J, with 13 bases in between. The CDR3 loop spans 14 amino acids. The germline gives CDR1 MNHEY, CDR2 SVGAGI. CDR3 sequence (DNA): TGTGCCAGCAGTCGAGGAAGTTTGGAAAACATTCAGTACTTC. Amino acids: CASSRGSLENIQYF.

The CDR3 protein is CASSQSRAGYNEQFF. The CDR3 DNA reads TGCGCCAGCAGCCAAAGCAGGGCGGGATACAATGAGCAGTTCTTC. This rearrangement joins TRBV4-3 to TRBJ2-1; possible D gene TRBD2, 6 bases. Germline lookup yields CDR1 LGHNA and CDR2 YSLEER. This CDR3 comprises 15 residues. The V and J ends lost 2 bases and 4 bases respectively, with 12 bases between them.

V gene TRBV10-3 combines with J gene TRBJ2-3; 8 nucleotides match TRBD2. V gave up 1 base and J gave up 8 bases; unmatched junction bases: 11. Per the germline V gene, CDR1 is ENHRY and CDR2 is SYGVKD. This CDR3 contains 16 residues. CDR3 sequence (DNA): TGTGCCATCAGTGAGTTCAACTTAGCGGGGTCGGCTACGCAGTATTTT. Protein sequence: CAISEFNLAGSATQYF.

J is TRBJ2-2 and V is TRBV18, with 9 bases fitting TRBD1. Germline V lookup: CDR1 KGHSH, CDR2 LQKENI. J lost 5 bases, V lost 4 bases, and 5 bases had no gene match. This CDR3 spans 15 amino acids. CDR3 sequence reads: CASSLTGGETGELFF. CDR3 sequence (DNA): TGTGCCAGCTCACTTACAGGGGGCGAGACCGGGGAGCTGTTTTTT.

This chain connects TRBV7-9 to TRBJ2-3; 7 bases are shared with TRBD2. Trimming removed 5 bases from V and 2 bases from J; junction bases left unmatched: 10. The germline gives CDR1 SEHNR, CDR2 FQNEAQ (reference sequence). This CDR3 spans 16 amino acids. The DNA for the CDR3 is TGTGCCAGCAGCGCCAACTCAGGACTAGTCACAGATACGCAGTATTTT. Its protein is CASSANSGLVTDTQYF.

The chain carries TRBV15 and TRBJ2-2, with TRBD1 identical over 7 bases. The CDR3 is made up of 17 amino acids. With 5 bases clipped from V and 4 bases from J, the junction kept 13 bases outside the gene matches. Germline V gene data show CDR1 as LNHNV and CDR2 as YYDKDF (reference sequence). CDR3 loop: CATSESRGTESTGELFF. DNA for the CDR3: TGTGCCACCAGCGAATCGCGAGGGACAGAGAGCACCGGGGAGCTGTTTTTT.

The CDR3 region is CASRPHSGTGPGNEKLFF. The CDR3 DNA sequence: TGTGCCAGCAGACCCCATTCCGGGACAGGGCCGGGTAATGAAAAACTGTTTTTT. J is TRBJ1-4 and V is TRBV28, with 9 bases identical to TRBD1. The ends lost 6 bases at V and 4 bases at J; junction bases unmatched: 15. Germline V gene data show CDR1 as MDHEN and CDR2 as SYDVKM. The CDR3 consists of 18 residues.

The chain has TRBV20-1 and TRBJ1-1; D ambiguous. The germline CDR1 and CDR2 sequences are DFQATT and SNEGSKA (reference sequence). The CDR3 runs to 11 residues. V was shortened by 2 bases and J by 11 bases, with 12 bases between the two germline ends. CDR3 coding DNA: TGCAGTGCTAGAAATCCTACCGGTGCTTTCTTT. Protein sequence: CSARNPTGAFF.

This rearrangement joins TRBV10-3 to TRBJ1-5; TRBD1 might be the D (5 bases). The germline gives CDR1 ENHRY, CDR2 SYGVKD. V lost 4 bases to trimming and J lost 6 bases, with 13 bases between them. CDR3 length: 14 residues. CDR3 in amino acids: CAISGGREGQPQHF. The CDR3 DNA reads TGTGCCATCAGTGGGGGCAGGGAAGGTCAGCCCCAGCATTTT.

The V gene is TRBV5-5, the J gene TRBJ2-7; the match to TRBD1 covers 9 bases. CDR1 and CDR2 (germline): SGHKS, YYEKEE (reference sequence). The trim removed 4 bases at V and 6 bases at J, leaving 5 bases unmatched. The length of the CDR3 is 13 residues. Here the CDR3 reads CASSATGGSEQYF. CDR3 bases: TGTGCCAGCAGCGCGACAGGGGGAAGCGAGCAGTACTTC.

The chain has TRBV5-4 and TRBJ2-3; 7 nucleotides agree with TRBD2. Unmatched junction bases numbered 7, after V lost 5 bases and J lost 1 base. This CDR3 region has 15 residues. CDR1 SGHNT and CDR2 YYREEE come from the germline V gene (reference sequence). The CDR3 DNA reads TGTGCCAGCAGATTGACTAGCCGGGGCACAGATACGCAGTATTTT. It translates to CASRLTSRGTDTQYF.

This sequence joins TRBV6-1 and TRBJ1-1; perhaps TRBD1 as D (6 bases). The CDR3 runs 13 residues. With 5 bases removed from V and 1 base from J, the gap between germline ends came to 8 bases. Germline V gene data show CDR1 as MNHNS and CDR2 as SASEGT. The CDR3, as DNA: TGTGCCAGCAGTCACAGGGAGAACACTGAAGCTTTCTTT. Translated, it gives CASSHRENTEAFF.

The rearrangement joins TRBV29-1 to TRBJ1-1, with a tentative D call TRBD1 (5 bases). The V end lost 7 bases, the J end lost 8 bases, and 14 bases lay between the germline ends. CDR1 and CDR2 from the germline V gene are SQVTM and ANQGSEA. The CDR3 is 11 residues long. This CDR3 is CSGTTANEAFF. The CDR3, as DNA: TGCAGCGGCACGACAGCAAACGAAGCTTTCTTT.

This chain uses TRBV5-4 with TRBJ2-1; 11 bases fit TRBD2. The J segment lost 4 bases and the V segment lost 0 bases, leaving 6 bases of the junction unmatched. This CDR3 has 17 residues. The germline V gene has CDR1 SGHNT and CDR2 YYREEE (reference sequence). CDR3 in DNA: TGTGCCAGCAGCTTGGCCCCGGGACTAGCGGCATACAATGAGCAGTTCTTC. Translation gives CASSLAPGLAAYNEQFF.

The chain has TRBV7-2 and TRBJ2-7, with 7 nucleotides matching TRBD2. Germline V gene sequence: CDR1 SGHTA, CDR2 FQGNSA. CDR3 size: 15 residues. Trimming took 0 bases from V and 7 from J; bases not matched to a gene: 9. The CDR3 protein is CASSLAAGVPSEQYF. The DNA of the CDR3 is TGTGCCAGCAGCTTAGCCGCGGGAGTCCCCTCAGAGCAGTACTTC.

Concerning this clone: The sample has other DNA sequences that encode this CDR3 too. DNA for the CDR3: TGTGCCAGCAGTGATTGGACAGCATCCTACGAGCAGTACTTC. Translating it yields CASSDWTASYEQYF. This chain joins TRBV2 and TRBJ2-7, with D possibly TRBD1 on 6 matching bases. V dropped 3 bases and J dropped 1 base, with 10 bases sitting between them. This CDR3 comprises 14 residues. Germline-derived CDR1 and CDR2 are SNHLY and FYNNEI.

For this clone: This sample includes further DNA sequences coding for the same CDR3. The J gene is TRBJ1-1, the V gene TRBV7-9; the D gene is possibly TRBD1 (5 bases). Germline CDR1 and CDR2: SEHNR and FQNEAQ (reference sequence). Trimming removed 6 bases at V and 5 bases at J, with 16 bases between. This CDR3 is built from 14 residues. The CDR3 reads CASSPRGGTTEAFF. Written as DNA, the CDR3 is TGTGCCAGCAGTCCGAGGGGAGGAACGACTGAAGCTTTCTTT.

J is TRBJ2-7 and V is TRBV11-2; TRBD2 is a possible D gene (6 bases). The CDR3 has 17 residues. The germline V and J ends were trimmed by 0 bases and 2 bases, with 17 bases remaining between them. Germline CDR1 reads SGHAT; CDR2 reads FQNNGV. The CDR3 region has the DNA TGTGCCAGCAGCTTAGATGCTTCCGTCCGGACTACCTACGAGCAGTACTTC. Translating gives CASSLDASVRTTYEQYF.

The chain is built from TRBV19 and TRBJ2-4; D not certain. This CDR3 region has 15 residues. Trimming removed 3 bases from V and 6 bases from J, with 15 bases in between. Looked up from germline, CDR1 is LNHDA and CDR2 is SQIVND (reference sequence). The CDR3 region has the DNA TGTGCCAGTAGTATGTTGGGCCCTGCCCCAAACATTCAGTACTTC. Translation: CASSMLGPAPNIQYF.

The rearrangement links TRBV14 to TRBJ1-1; 8 nucleotides line up with TRBD1. The V gene's germline CDR1 is SGHDN and CDR2 FVKESK. J lost 0 bases, V lost 4 bases, and 4 bases had no gene match. This CDR3 is 15 amino acids long. The CDR3: CASSPYRGVNTEAFF. DNA for the CDR3: TGTGCCAGCAGCCCGTACAGGGGGGTGAACACTGAAGCTTTCTTT.